What follows are 32 T cell receptor beta chains derived from one specimen sequenced in a study of shared clonotypes between healthy human individuals. Using immunoSEQ multiplex PCR, the repertoire was profiled, and TCRdb retains in-frame clones only, with some absent. Of some 2,500,000 clones listed, 80% to 95% were seen once; the top ten hold 0.36%. Sequencing used naive CD4+ T cells from PBMCs. Specified subset: CD45RA+ positively selected. These receptors all come from a young man in good health. Some clones in this sample may be carry-over from other donors' samples.

CDR3 region: CASRTPEKLFF. The CDR3 DNA sequence: TGTGCCAGCAGGACTCCCGAAAAACTGTTTTTT. This rearrangement joins TRBV28 to TRBJ1-4; D is ambiguous. CDR3 size: 11 residues. Trimming shortened V by 6 bases and J by 8 bases, and 7 bases separated the two germline ends. Per germline, CDR1 MDHEN and CDR2 SYDVKM.

The chain employs TRBV9 and TRBJ2-6, with D unresolved. With 4 bases removed from V and 0 bases from J, the gap between germline ends came to 5 bases. Germline assignment: CDR1 SGDLS and CDR2 YYNGEE. This CDR3 has 14 amino acids. The CDR3 nucleotides are TGTGCCAGCAGCCGAAGCTCTGGGGCCAACGTCCTGACTTTC. Amino acid sequence: CASSRSSGANVLTF.

The chain is built from TRBV2 and TRBJ1-5; the match to TRBD1 covers 10 bases. The germline V gene encodes CDR1 SNHLY and CDR2 FYNNEI. The junction had 9 bases not matched to a gene; V was cut back by 6 bases and J by 4 bases. There are 16 residues in the CDR3. CDR3 protein: CASRQDRGRGNQPQHF. The CDR3 region has the DNA TGTGCCAGCAGACAGGACAGGGGGAGAGGAAATCAGCCCCAGCATTTT.

The count of this clone is one. The J gene is TRBJ1-2, the V gene TRBV5-4, with 7 positions matching TRBD1. Trimming removed 0 bases from V and 2 bases from J; junction bases left unmatched: 4. Per the germline V gene, CDR1 is SGHNT and CDR2 is YYREEE (reference sequence). CDR3 length: 15 residues. CDR3 DNA: TGTGCCAGCAGCTTGGACAGGGGAAAAAACTATGGCTACACCTTC. This encodes CASSLDRGKNYGYTF.

The genes are TRBV5-4 and TRBJ2-3; TRBD1 agrees at 8 bases. The V gene's germline CDR1 is SGHNT and CDR2 YYREEE (reference sequence). Trimming at V came to 0 bases and at J to 2 bases, leaving 5 bases not matched to a gene. The CDR3 is 16 residues long. The CDR3 coding sequence is TGTGCCAGCAGCTTGGGGCAGGGGGCAGACACAGATACGCAGTATTTT. Protein sequence: CASSLGQGADTDTQYF.

The chain employs TRBV18 and TRBJ2-1; D is perhaps TRBD1 (5 bases). Trimming shortened V by 0 bases and J by 4 bases, and 16 bases separated the two germline ends. CDR3 length: 17 residues. Germline V gene lookup returns CDR1 KGHSH and CDR2 LQKENI. The CDR3 spells CASSPPYTGIVYNEQFF. The DNA of the CDR3 is TGTGCCAGCTCACCACCGTATACAGGTATTGTTTACAATGAGCAGTTCTTC.

The chain joins TRBV27 to TRBJ2-1; D is undetermined. This CDR3 is 14 amino acids long. Per germline, CDR1 MNHEY and CDR2 SMNVEV (reference sequence). V was trimmed by 3 bases and J by 0 bases, leaving 6 bases between them. The CDR3 is CASSFPGSYNEQFF. In DNA form, the CDR3 reads TGTGCCAGCAGTTTCCCCGGCTCCTACAATGAGCAGTTCTTC.

This chain joins TRBV11-1 and TRBJ2-5; no firm D call. The germline gives CDR1 SGHAT, CDR2 FQDESV (reference sequence). Between the trimmed V and J ends, which lost 5 bases and 11 bases, there was a span of 15 bases. CDR3 length: 12 amino acids. This chain's CDR3 is CASSPPREGQYF. The CDR3 DNA sequence: TGTGCCAGCAGCCCTCCCCGCGAAGGGCAGTACTTC.

This chain uses TRBV5-4 with TRBJ2-2; 8 bases are shared with TRBD2. The CDR3 totals 15 residues. Germline assignment: CDR1 SGHNT and CDR2 YYREEE (reference sequence). The V gene end was trimmed by 2 bases and the J gene end by 5 bases; junction bases not matched to a gene: 5. CDR3 sequence (DNA): TGTGCCAGCAGCTTAGAGCGGGAGAAGACCGGGGAGCTGTTTTTT. As protein: CASSLEREKTGELFF.

The rearrangement links TRBV4-3 to TRBJ2-3; D is undetermined. The CDR3 covers 15 residues. CDR1 and CDR2 (germline): LGHNA, YSLEER. The V end lost 1 base, the J end lost 3 bases, and 11 bases lay between the germline ends. The CDR3 bases are TGCGCCAGCAGCCAAGGGCTAGTTGTAACAGATACGCAGTATTTT. This sequence encodes CASSQGLVVTDTQYF.

The chain uses TRBV11-1 and TRBJ1-2, with TRBD1 identical over 8 bases. Germline V CDR1 and CDR2: SGHAT, FQDESV (reference sequence). The CDR3 totals 16 residues. Losses at the gene ends were 3 bases for V and 9 bases for J; bases not matched to a gene: 15. The CDR3, as DNA: TGTGCCAGCAGCTTGGGGATCGACAGGGGATCAACTCGCTACACCTTC. Amino acid sequence: CASSLGIDRGSTRYTF.

V is TRBV6-1 and J is TRBJ2-1; D unclear. The CDR3 has 14 residues. Trimming stripped 5 bases from V and 3 bases from J, with 11 bases between. Per the germline V gene, CDR1 is MNHNS and CDR2 is SASEGT. CDR3 bases: TGTGCCAGCAGTCCACCCGGTATCTACAATGAGCAGTTCTTC. The encoded protein is CASSPPGIYNEQFF.

The gene calls are TRBV11-2 and TRBJ2-5; D may match TRBD1 or TRBD2 (5 bases each). This CDR3 contains 12 residues. Per the germline V gene, CDR1 is SGHAT and CDR2 is FQNNGV. Trimming stripped 7 bases from V and 5 bases from J, with 11 bases between. The CDR3 region has the DNA TGTGCCAGCAACGTTGGGGGTGAGACCCAGTACTTC. As protein: CASNVGGETQYF. The variable domain in full, completed from reference TRBV11-2 and TRBJ2-5, reads EAGVAQSPRYKIIEKRQSVAFWCNPISGHATLYWYQQILGQGPKLLIQFQNNGVVDDSQLPKDRFSAERLKGVDSTLKIQPAKLEDSAVYLCASNVGGETQYFGPGTRLLVL.

As to this clone: Distinct nucleotide sequences in the sample also encode this CDR3. The chain has TRBV18 and TRBJ1-5; TRBD1 aligns across 8 bases. Trimming at V came to 6 bases and at J to 6 bases, leaving 10 bases not matched to a gene. Germline lookup yields CDR1 KGHSH and CDR2 LQKENI. The CDR3 length is 15 residues. CDR3 protein: CASSLNQGAGQPQHF. The CDR3 bases are TGTGCCAGCTCCTTGAACCAGGGGGCAGGTCAGCCCCAGCATTTT.

The chain carries TRBV5-4 and TRBJ2-7, with 11 bases fitting TRBD2. The CDR3 totals 17 residues. Germline assignment: CDR1 SGHNT and CDR2 YYREEE (reference sequence). The V segment lost 3 bases and the J segment 0 bases; nucleotides outside the gene matches: 8. The CDR3 region is CASSSAPGLADSYEQYF. The CDR3 DNA is TGTGCCAGCAGCTCCGCACCGGGACTAGCGGACTCCTACGAGCAGTACTTC.

With respect to this clone: This CDR3 is also generated by other DNA sequences in the sample. V is TRBV5-1 and J is TRBJ2-5; D is possibly TRBD1 (6 bases). Trimming pared 2 bases from V and 4 bases from J, leaving 15 bases between. The germline CDR1 and CDR2 sequences are SGHRS and YFSETQ. The CDR3 spans 15 residues. This CDR3 reads CASSFGTSVPETQYF. CDR3 coding DNA: TGCGCCAGCAGCTTCGGGACATCTGTCCCAGAGACCCAGTACTTC.

J is TRBJ1-1 and V is TRBV18, with D perhaps matching TRBD1 (5 bases). This CDR3 spans 16 amino acids. Germline assignment: CDR1 KGHSH and CDR2 LQKENI. Trimming took 3 bases from V and 7 from J, leaving 21 bases between them. CDR3 amino acids: CASSPSFGGRVIEAFF. In nucleotides, the CDR3 is TGTGCCAGCTCACCGTCCTTTGGGGGACGGGTGATTGAAGCTTTCTTT.

The gene calls are TRBV7-2 and TRBJ1-5; D gene unclear. V lost 1 base, J lost 7 bases, and 11 bases lay in between. This CDR3 is 14 amino acids long. In germline, CDR1 is SGHTA, CDR2 FQGNSA. The CDR3 reads CASSLDAVGQPQHF. The CDR3 nucleotides are TGTGCCAGCAGCTTAGATGCGGTTGGACAGCCCCAGCATTTT.

The chain has TRBV5-4 and TRBJ2-5, with 7 bases that match TRBD1. The junction had 4 bases not matched to a gene; V was cut back by 4 bases and J by 1 base. The CDR3 loop spans 14 amino acids. Per the germline V gene, CDR1 is SGHNT and CDR2 is YYREEE (reference sequence). CDR3 nucleotide sequence: TGTGCCAGCAGCACTAGGGGGCCCCAAGAGACCCAGTACTTC. Encoded protein: CASSTRGPQETQYF.

The J gene is TRBJ2-7, the V gene TRBV7-2, with TRBD2 matching over 13 bases. This CDR3 has 15 amino acids. CDR1 is SGHTA, CDR2 FQGNSA, per germline. The junction had 4 bases not matched to a gene; V was cut back by 1 base and J by 7 bases. The CDR3 DNA reads as TGTGCCAGCAGCTTAGGACTAGCGGGAGGCGGGGAGCAGTACTTC. Translating gives CASSLGLAGGGEQYF.

V gene TRBV29-1 combines with J gene TRBJ2-4; TRBD2 might be the D (5 bases). CDR1 and CDR2 from the germline V gene are SQVTM and ANQGSEA. The CDR3 is 13 amino acids. V lost 5 bases to trimming and J lost 5 bases, with 13 bases between them. In nucleotides, the CDR3 is TGCAGCGTTAGACTACCCTCCCAAAACATTCAGTACTTC. Protein sequence: CSVRLPSQNIQYF. Complete variable domain (other parts from reference TRBV29-1 and TRBJ2-4): SAVISQKPSRDICQRGTSLTIQCQVDSQVTMMFWYRQQPGQSLTLIATANQGSEATYESGFVIDKFPISRPNLTFSTLTVSNMSPEDSSIYLCSVRLPSQNIQYFGAGTRLSVL.

This rearrangement joins TRBV6-5 to TRBJ1-4; 8 nucleotides align to TRBD1. CDR3 length: 12 amino acids. Germline V lookup: CDR1 MNHEY, CDR2 SVGAGI. J was trimmed by 8 bases and V by 6 bases; bases with no gene match: 2. CDR3 bases: TGTGCCAGCAGGACAGGGGTGGAAAAACTGTTTTTT. Translation gives CASRTGVEKLFF.

The chain has TRBV4-2 and TRBJ1-2; a weak D match, TRBD1 (5 bases). The CDR3 spans 14 residues. The V gene's germline CDR1 is LGHNA and CDR2 YNFKEQ. V was clipped by 0 bases and J by 8 bases, with 13 bases between them. The chain's CDR3 is CASSQDPGAWGYTF. For the CDR3, the DNA is TGTGCCAGCAGCCAAGATCCTGGGGCTTGGGGCTACACCTTC.

This chain joins TRBV25-1 and TRBJ2-7, with 7 bases matching TRBD2. The CDR3 is 14 residues long. V lost 5 bases, J lost 3 bases, and 7 bases stayed unmatched. Per the germline V gene, CDR1 is MGHDK and CDR2 is SYGVNS. Written as DNA, the CDR3 is TGTGCCAGCAGTCGCCCGGGAGGCTACTACGAGCAGTACTTC. This gives the protein CASSRPGGYYEQYF.

The table lists this clone with a count of one. This CDR3 is also generated by other DNA sequences in the sample. V gene TRBV9 combines with J gene TRBJ1-5; 7 nucleotides agree with TRBD1. Germline V gene sequence: CDR1 SGDLS, CDR2 YYNGEE. The CDR3 extends over 13 amino acids. V lost 3 bases and J lost 5; bases outside the gene matches: 2. For the CDR3, the DNA is TGTGCCAGCAGCGCCACAGGGGATCAGCCCCAGCATTTT. It codes for CASSATGDQPQHF.

The chain couples TRBV19 to TRBJ1-5, with 9 bases lining up with TRBD1. Germline V CDR1 and CDR2: LNHDA, SQIVND (reference sequence). V gave up 4 bases and J gave up 2 bases; unmatched junction bases: 6. This CDR3 has 16 residues. The CDR3 protein is CASSNTGGAGNQPQHF. The CDR3 DNA is TGTGCCAGTAGTAATACAGGGGGCGCGGGCAATCAGCCCCAGCATTTT.

The CDR3 protein is CASGFTPWGETQYF. CDR3 DNA: TGTGCCAGCGGGTTTACTCCATGGGGGGAGACCCAGTACTTC. This chain connects TRBV5-6 to TRBJ2-5; possibly TRBD1 or TRBD2 for D (5 bases each). The CDR3 sequence is 14 residues long. V was trimmed by 7 bases and J by 5 bases, leaving 18 bases between them. Per the germline V gene, CDR1 is SGHDT and CDR2 is YYEEEE.

The chain uses TRBV25-1 and TRBJ2-3, with 12 bases matching TRBD2. The CDR3 runs 16 residues. V gave up 5 bases and J gave up 0 bases; unmatched junction bases: 3. Germline values: CDR1 MGHDK, CDR2 SYGVNS. The CDR3 region has the DNA TGTGCCAGCAGTCGCGGACTAGCGGGGAGCACAGATACGCAGTATTTT. This codes for CASSRGLAGSTDTQYF.

This clone has just a few counts. The chain carries TRBV18 and TRBJ1-1; D may be TRBD1 (5 bases). Germline values: CDR1 KGHSH, CDR2 LQKENI. The CDR3 contains 12 residues. V was cut by 2 bases and J by 8 bases, with 9 bases left in between. The CDR3: CASSPMAGEAFF. The CDR3 DNA reads as TGTGCCAGCTCACCAATGGCAGGGGAAGCTTTCTTT.

The chain uses TRBV2 and TRBJ1-1, with TRBD1 matching 7 bases. The CDR3 length is 16 residues. CDR1 SNHLY and CDR2 FYNNEI come from the germline V gene. J lost 1 base, V lost 8 bases, and 13 bases had no gene match. The chain's CDR3 is CASAPGQRLPNTEAFF. CDR3 in DNA: TGTGCCAGCGCCCCGGGACAGAGACTACCGAACACTGAAGCTTTCTTT.

The chain joins TRBV10-3 to TRBJ2-3, with D unclear. From germline, CDR1 is ENHRY and CDR2 SYGVKD. The V and J ends lost 2 bases and 4 bases respectively, with 7 bases between them. This CDR3 has 13 amino acids. CDR3 residues: CAISEVTADTQYF. As DNA, the CDR3 is TGTGCCATCAGTGAGGTCACGGCAGATACGCAGTATTTT.

J is TRBJ1-1 and V is TRBV9; TRBD1 matches 10 bases. This CDR3 is built from 16 residues. Trimming at V came to 4 bases and at J to 0 bases, leaving 6 bases not matched to a gene. In germline, CDR1 is SGDLS, CDR2 YYNGEE. The CDR3 sequence is CASSRGQGKVNTEAFF. The CDR3 coding sequence is TGTGCCAGCAGCCGGGGACAGGGGAAAGTGAACACTGAAGCTTTCTTT.